This TCR beta chain was profiled in a study of CD8+ T cells in alopecia areata. As the sequencing template, cDNA was produced by extracting RNA and reverse transcribing it. Clones were sequenced by immunoSEQ multiplex PCR, and TCRdb holds only the in-frame ones, with some missing. The data contain 140,000 to 150,000 clones, roughly 50% of them seen just once; the ten biggest clones take up roughly 6.7%. This clone was seen once. In germline, CDR1 is GTSNPN, CDR2 SVGIG (reference sequence). The length of the CDR3 is 11 residues. With 0 bases removed from V and 10 bases from J, the gap between germline ends came to 7 bases.

The sequence derives from a human donor with alopecia areata. The sequences come from CD4+ T cells sorted from blood, collected at week 0. The J gene is TRBJ2-1, the V gene TRBV30; no clear D. CDR3 nucleotides: TGTGCCTGGAGTGTTGGCATCGAGCAGTTCTTC. It codes for CAWSVGIEQFF. The full variable domain, its missing parts supplied by reference TRBV30 and TRBJ2-1, is SQTIHQWPATLVQPVGSPLSLECTVEGTSNPNLYWYRQAAGRGLQLLFYSVGIGQISSEVPQNLSASRPQDRQFILSSKKLLLSDSGFYLCAWSVGIEQFFGPGTRLTVL.